These T cell receptor beta chains were read from a single sample in a study of CD8+ T cells in alopecia areata. Sequencing was performed with immunoSEQ multiplex PCR; in TCRdb, only in-frame clones are kept and a portion is missing. The data hold about 200,000 clones, with roughly two fifths observed a single time. Sequencing used CD4+ T cells sorted from blood, obtained between weeks 30 and 35, from a patient treated with tofacitinib. These receptors originate from a human donor with alopecia areata. CDR3s include the opening cysteine and the closing phenylalanine or tryptophan. Each record gives: V gene, J gene, D gene, clone size, CDR3 DNA, CDR3 protein. A D gene is named only where the DNA matches it firmly. Not all rows give a size; the values are once, few, many and, for expanded clones, a class.

V gene: TRBV2
J gene: TRBJ1-1
D gene: TRBD1
clone size: few
CDR3 DNA: TGTGCCAGCACCAGGGGGATGAACACTGAAGCTTTCTTT
CDR3 protein: CASTRGMNTEAFF

V gene: TRBV7-3
J gene: TRBJ2-3
D gene: TRBD2
clone size: few
CDR3 DNA: TGTGCCAGCAGCTCTAGCGGGCGTACAGATACGCAGTATTTT
CDR3 protein: CASSSSGRTDTQYF

V gene: TRBV6-6
J gene: TRBJ1-2
D gene: TRBD1
clone size: NA
CDR3 DNA: TGTGCCAGCAGTTACTCGATGACAGGGAACGGCTACACCTTC
CDR3 protein: CASSYSMTGNGYTF

V gene: TRBV6-5
J gene: TRBJ2-1
D gene: TRBD2
clone size: NA
CDR3 DNA: TGTGCCAGCAGTTATTCCGGACTAGCGGGGAACAATGAGCAGTTCTTC
CDR3 protein: CASSYSGLAGNNEQFF

V gene: TRBV7-3
J gene: TRBJ2-2
D gene: TRBD1
clone size: NA
CDR3 DNA: TGTGCCAGCAGCACAACCGGGACAGGGAACACCGGGGAGCTGTTTTTT
CDR3 protein: CASSTTGTGNTGELFF

V gene: TRBV5-1
J gene: TRBJ2-3
D gene: NA
clone size: NA
CDR3 DNA: TGCGCCAGCAGCTTTCAGCGGGGATCCGGGACACGTTCGCAGTATTTT
CDR3 protein: CASSFQRGSGTRSQYF

V gene: TRBV9
J gene: TRBJ1-1
D gene: NA
clone size: NA
CDR3 DNA: TGTGCCAGCAGCGTAGACGGAGGTCGGGACACTGAAGCTTTCTTT
CDR3 protein: CASSVDGGRDTEAFF

V gene: TRBV5-1
J gene: TRBJ2-5
D gene: NA
clone size: NA
CDR3 DNA: TGCGCCAGCAGCTTGGCTCAACGGAACCGCCAAGAGACCCAGTACTTC
CDR3 protein: CASSLAQRNRQETQYF

V gene: TRBV18
J gene: TRBJ2-7
D gene: TRBD2
clone size: few
CDR3 DNA: TGTGCCAGCTCACCGGGAGGGGATTATTACGAGCAGTACTTC
CDR3 protein: CASSPGGDYYEQYF

V gene: TRBV6-1
J gene: TRBJ1-2
D gene: NA
clone size: NA
CDR3 DNA: TGTGCCAGCAGTGAAAGGAGTAACTATGGCTACACCTTC
CDR3 protein: CASSERSNYGYTF

V gene: TRBV9
J gene: TRBJ2-7
D gene: NA
clone size: NA
CDR3 DNA: TGTGCCACTGTAGGGGAGCTCTACGAGCAGTACTTC
CDR3 protein: CATVGELYEQYF

V gene: TRBV4-1
J gene: TRBJ1-2
D gene: TRBD1
clone size: few
CDR3 DNA: TGCGCCAGCAGCCAAAAAGGGGGCGTCCCCGATGGCTACACCTTC
CDR3 protein: CASSQKGGVPDGYTF

V gene: TRBV4-1
J gene: TRBJ2-5
D gene: NA
clone size: NA
CDR3 DNA: TGCGCCAGCAGCCAAGGGGGCCGGCTGCGCGTTGACAAGGAGACCCAGTACTTC
CDR3 protein: CASSQGGRLRVDKETQYF

V gene: TRBV25-1
J gene: TRBJ2-1
D gene: NA
clone size: NA
CDR3 DNA: TGTGCCAGCAGGGTCCTTGAGCAGTTCTTC
CDR3 protein: CASRVLEQFF

V gene: TRBV6-1
J gene: TRBJ1-5
D gene: NA
clone size: NA
CDR3 DNA: TGTGCCAGCAGTGAAGGGGGGTATAATCAGCCCCAGCATTTT
CDR3 protein: CASSEGGYNQPQHF

V gene: TRBV29-1
J gene: TRBJ1-2
D gene: NA
clone size: NA
CDR3 DNA: TGCAGCGTTGAGGCTTTGGGCTACACCTTC
CDR3 protein: CSVEALGYTF

V gene: TRBV30
J gene: TRBJ2-7
D gene: NA
clone size: NA
CDR3 DNA: TGTGCCTGGAGTGTACGGTACGAGCAGTACTTC
CDR3 protein: CAWSVRYEQYF

V gene: TRBV7-2
J gene: TRBJ2-3
D gene: TRBD1
clone size: NA
CDR3 DNA: TGTGCCAGCAGCAAAACGGGACAGCCAACAGATACGCAGTATTTT
CDR3 protein: CASSKTGQPTDTQYF

V gene: TRBV29-1
J gene: TRBJ2-1
D gene: NA
clone size: NA
CDR3 DNA: TGCAGCGTTGACCTAACGGGAGCGGTCCATGAGCAGTTCTTC
CDR3 protein: CSVDLTGAVHEQFF

V gene: TRBV9
J gene: TRBJ2-3
D gene: TRBD2
clone size: NA
CDR3 DNA: TGTGCCAGCAGCGTCCTAGCGGGTCTCACAGATACGCAGTATTTT
CDR3 protein: CASSVLAGLTDTQYF

V gene: TRBV11-2
J gene: TRBJ2-1
D gene: NA
clone size: few
CDR3 DNA: TGTGCCAGCAGGCCTACTAGCGGACAGGTCGATGAGCAGTTCTTC
CDR3 protein: CASRPTSGQVDEQFF

V gene: TRBV7-9
J gene: TRBJ1-2
D gene: TRBD1
clone size: once
CDR3 DNA: TGTGCCAGCAGCTTTCGGGACAGGGCGAAAGGCTACACCTTC
CDR3 protein: CASSFRDRAKGYTF

V gene: TRBV2
J gene: TRBJ1-2
D gene: TRBD1
clone size: NA
CDR3 DNA: TGTGCCAGCAGGGGACAGGCTAACTATGGCTACACCTTC
CDR3 protein: CASRGQANYGYTF

V gene: TRBV7-9
J gene: TRBJ1-6
D gene: TRBD1
clone size: few
CDR3 DNA: TGTGCCAGCAGCCCACGACAGGGCAATTCACCCCTCCACTTT
CDR3 protein: CASSPRQGNSPLHF

V gene: TRBV7-9
J gene: TRBJ2-1
D gene: TRBD2
clone size: NA
CDR3 DNA: TGTGCCAGCAGCCATACTTCTAGCGGCGGTTACAATGAGCAGTTCTTC
CDR3 protein: CASSHTSSGGYNEQFF

V gene: TRBV9
J gene: TRBJ2-7
D gene: TRBD2
clone size: few
CDR3 DNA: TGTGCCAGCAGCGTAGGCGGGGGGCAGCCCTACGAGCAGTACTTC
CDR3 protein: CASSVGGGQPYEQYF

V gene: TRBV5-1
J gene: TRBJ2-1
D gene: TRBD2
clone size: NA
CDR3 DNA: TGCGCCAGCAGCTTGGATCCGGGACTAGTTTATGAGCAGTTCTTC
CDR3 protein: CASSLDPGLVYEQFF

V gene: TRBV30
J gene: TRBJ2-5
D gene: NA
clone size: few
CDR3 DNA: TGTGCCTGGAGTCGTACGTCAGGGGCCCAGTACTTC
CDR3 protein: CAWSRTSGAQYF

V gene: TRBV6-5
J gene: TRBJ1-1
D gene: TRBD1
clone size: NA
CDR3 DNA: TGTGCCAGCAGCGGAACCCAGGGGGCAATCACTGAAGCTTTCTTT
CDR3 protein: CASSGTQGAITEAFF

V gene: TRBV19
J gene: TRBJ2-7
D gene: TRBD2
clone size: NA
CDR3 DNA: TGTGCCAGTAGTTCGGGAGGTTCAACCTACGAGCAGTACTTC
CDR3 protein: CASSSGGSTYEQYF

V gene: TRBV29-1
J gene: TRBJ2-1
D gene: NA
clone size: few
CDR3 DNA: TGCAGCGAAGGGCTTTCTGCCTACAATGAGCAGTTCTTC
CDR3 protein: CSEGLSAYNEQFF

V gene: TRBV30
J gene: TRBJ1-2
D gene: NA
clone size: NA
CDR3 DNA: TGTGCCTGGAGACAGATCGGGACGGATTATGGCTACACCTTC
CDR3 protein: CAWRQIGTDYGYTF

V gene: TRBV29-1
J gene: TRBJ2-1
D gene: TRBD1
clone size: few
CDR3 DNA: TGCAGCGGAACAGGGGACAATGAGCAGTTCTTC
CDR3 protein: CSGTGDNEQFF

V gene: TRBV5-4
J gene: TRBJ2-3
D gene: TRBD2
clone size: few
CDR3 DNA: TGTGCCAGCAGCTTGTACGGCGGGGGGGCCATTACAGATACGCAGTATTTT
CDR3 protein: CASSLYGGGAITDTQYF

V gene: TRBV30
J gene: TRBJ2-7
D gene: TRBD1
clone size: few
CDR3 DNA: TGTGCCTGGCGTCGGTTGGGACAGGGGGCCTGGGAGCAGTACTTC
CDR3 protein: CAWRRLGQGAWEQYF

V gene: TRBV7-6
J gene: TRBJ2-7
D gene: TRBD1
clone size: NA
CDR3 DNA: TGTGCCAGCAGCTTAGACGACAGGGGGTTCTACGAGCAGTACTTC
CDR3 protein: CASSLDDRGFYEQYF

V gene: TRBV6-1
J gene: TRBJ2-3
D gene: TRBD2
clone size: NA
CDR3 DNA: TGTGCCAGCAGTAAAGGACTAGCGGATAGCACAGATACGCAGTATTTT
CDR3 protein: CASSKGLADSTDTQYF

V gene: TRBV30
J gene: TRBJ2-2
D gene: NA
clone size: NA
CDR3 DNA: TGTGCCTGGAGTGCCGGGTCTAACACCGGGGAGCTGTTTTTT
CDR3 protein: CAWSAGSNTGELFF

V gene: TRBV19
J gene: TRBJ1-5
D gene: NA
clone size: NA
CDR3 DNA: TGTGCGACTTCACGGGAGGGGTACAATCAGCCCCAGCATTTT
CDR3 protein: CATSREGYNQPQHF

V gene: TRBV23-1
J gene: TRBJ1-1
D gene: NA
clone size: few
CDR3 DNA: TGCGCCAGCAGTCAATCCCGCAGGGTAATCACTGAAGCTTTCTTT
CDR3 protein: CASSQSRRVITEAFF

V gene: TRBV6-5
J gene: TRBJ2-6
D gene: NA
clone size: NA
CDR3 DNA: TGTGCCAGCAGTTACTCCCGGGTAGCTGGGGCCAACGTCCTGACTTTC
CDR3 protein: CASSYSRVAGANVLTF

V gene: TRBV7-2
J gene: TRBJ2-1
D gene: NA
clone size: few
CDR3 DNA: TGTGCCAGCAGCTTATCCCCGAGCTCCTACAATGAGCAGTTCTTC
CDR3 protein: CASSLSPSSYNEQFF

V gene: TRBV6-5
J gene: TRBJ2-7
D gene: NA
clone size: once
CDR3 DNA: TGTGCCAGCACAGTTGACCTACGTTTCGGCGAGCAGTACTTC
CDR3 protein: CASTVDLRFGEQYF

V gene: TRBV29-1
J gene: TRBJ2-7
D gene: NA
clone size: NA
CDR3 DNA: TGCAGCGTTGGAGACAGCTCCTACGAGCAGTACTTC
CDR3 protein: CSVGDSSYEQYF

V gene: TRBV30
J gene: TRBJ2-6
D gene: NA
clone size: NA
CDR3 DNA: TGTGCCTGGAATGTTATTGGGGCCAACGTCCTGACTTTC
CDR3 protein: CAWNVIGANVLTF

V gene: TRBV9
J gene: TRBJ2-2
D gene: TRBD1
clone size: NA
CDR3 DNA: TGTGCCAGCAGCGTGACAGGGCAGAACACCGGGGAGCTGTTTTTT
CDR3 protein: CASSVTGQNTGELFF

V gene: TRBV30
J gene: TRBJ1-2
D gene: TRBD1
clone size: NA
CDR3 DNA: TGTGCCTGGGGTACCCGGACAGGGGGCCTATATGGCTACACCTTC
CDR3 protein: CAWGTRTGGLYGYTF

V gene: TRBV10-2
J gene: TRBJ1-6
D gene: NA
clone size: few
CDR3 DNA: TGCGCCAGCAGTGAGCTGGGCGGTAATTCACCCCTCCACTTT
CDR3 protein: CASSELGGNSPLHF

V gene: TRBV30
J gene: TRBJ2-2
D gene: TRBD1
clone size: few
CDR3 DNA: TGTGCCTTCATCAAAGGACAGGGTTTAACCGGGGAGCTGTTTTTT
CDR3 protein: CAFIKGQGLTGELFF

V gene: TRBV6-1
J gene: TRBJ1-2
D gene: NA
clone size: NA
CDR3 DNA: TGTGCCGGAAGAGGACAGTCCTACTATGGCTACACCTTC
CDR3 protein: CAGRGQSYYGYTF

V gene: TRBV5-1
J gene: TRBJ2-7
D gene: NA
clone size: few
CDR3 DNA: TGCGCCAGCAGCTTGGACAGGGATAGCGAGCAGTACTTC
CDR3 protein: CASSLDRDSEQYF

V gene: TRBV11-2
J gene: TRBJ2-1
D gene: TRBD2
clone size: few
CDR3 DNA: TGTGCCAGCAGACTAGCGCGGCTCAATGAGCAGTTCTTC
CDR3 protein: CASRLARLNEQFF

V gene: TRBV7-9
J gene: TRBJ2-7
D gene: NA
clone size: NA
CDR3 DNA: TGTGCCAGCAGCTTCAGGGACACCTACGAGCAGTACTTC
CDR3 protein: CASSFRDTYEQYF

V gene: TRBV5-1
J gene: TRBJ2-3
D gene: NA
clone size: NA
CDR3 DNA: TGCGCCAGCAGCTTGGAGTTCCCTGACGATACGCAGTATTTT
CDR3 protein: CASSLEFPDDTQYF

V gene: TRBV30
J gene: TRBJ1-2
D gene: NA
clone size: NA
CDR3 DNA: TGTGCCTGGAGTGTAACCGGGGGGGCGAACTATGGCTACACCTTC
CDR3 protein: CAWSVTGGANYGYTF

V gene: TRBV27
J gene: TRBJ2-7
D gene: NA
clone size: few
CDR3 DNA: TGTGCCAGCAGTTCCTACTCCTACGAGCAGTACTTC
CDR3 protein: CASSSYSYEQYF